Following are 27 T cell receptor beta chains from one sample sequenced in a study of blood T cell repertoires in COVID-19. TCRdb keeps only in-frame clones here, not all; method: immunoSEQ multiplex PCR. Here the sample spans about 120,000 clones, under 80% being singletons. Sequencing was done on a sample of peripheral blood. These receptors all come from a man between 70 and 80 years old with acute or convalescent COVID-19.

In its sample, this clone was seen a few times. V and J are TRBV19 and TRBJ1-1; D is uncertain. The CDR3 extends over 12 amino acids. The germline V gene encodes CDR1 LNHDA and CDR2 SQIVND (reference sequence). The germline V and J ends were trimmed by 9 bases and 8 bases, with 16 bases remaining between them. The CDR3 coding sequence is TGTGCCAGCCGGGAGGGCCGCAGGGAAGCTTTCTTT. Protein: CASREGRREAFF.

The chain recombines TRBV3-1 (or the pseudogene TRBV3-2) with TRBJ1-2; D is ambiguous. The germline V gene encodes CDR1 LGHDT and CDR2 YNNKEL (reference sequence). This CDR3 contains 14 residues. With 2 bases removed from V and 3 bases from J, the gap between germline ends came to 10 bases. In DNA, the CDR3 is TGTGCCAGCAGCCAATTGTGGAGGGACTATGGCTACACCTTC. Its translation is CASSQLWRDYGYTF.

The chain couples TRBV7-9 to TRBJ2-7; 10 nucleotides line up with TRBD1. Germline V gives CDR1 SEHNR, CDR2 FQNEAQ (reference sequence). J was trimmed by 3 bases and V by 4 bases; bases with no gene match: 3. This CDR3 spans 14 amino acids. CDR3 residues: CASSYGQGVYEQYF. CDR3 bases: TGTGCCAGCAGCTACGGACAGGGGGTCTACGAGCAGTACTTC.

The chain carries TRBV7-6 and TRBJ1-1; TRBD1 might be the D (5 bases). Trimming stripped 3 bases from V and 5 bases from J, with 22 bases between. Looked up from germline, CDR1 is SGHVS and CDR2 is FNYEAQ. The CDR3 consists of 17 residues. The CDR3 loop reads CASSLGIWGRGGTEAFF. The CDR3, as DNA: TGTGCCAGCAGCTTGGGGATCTGGGGGAGGGGTGGTACTGAAGCTTTCTTT.

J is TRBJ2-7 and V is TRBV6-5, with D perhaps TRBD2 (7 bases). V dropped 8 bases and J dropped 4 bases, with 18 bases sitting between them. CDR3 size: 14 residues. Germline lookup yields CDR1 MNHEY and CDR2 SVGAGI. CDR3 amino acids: CASAPAGGPYEQYF. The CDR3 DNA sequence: TGTGCCAGCGCCCCCGCCGGGGGGCCTTACGAGCAGTACTTC.

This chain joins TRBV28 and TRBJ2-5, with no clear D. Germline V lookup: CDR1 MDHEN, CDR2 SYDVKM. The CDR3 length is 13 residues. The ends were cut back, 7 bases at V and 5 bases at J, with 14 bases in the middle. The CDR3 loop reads CASKDNLRETQYF. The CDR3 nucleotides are TGTGCCAGCAAGGATAACTTGAGGGAGACCCAGTACTTC.

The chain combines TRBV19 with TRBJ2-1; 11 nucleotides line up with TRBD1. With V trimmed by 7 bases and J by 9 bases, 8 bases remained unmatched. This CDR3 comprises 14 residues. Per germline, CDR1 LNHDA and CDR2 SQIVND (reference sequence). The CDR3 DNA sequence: TGTGCCAGTACCACCGGACAGGGGGCAATTGAGCAGTTCTTC. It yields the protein CASTTGQGAIEQFF.

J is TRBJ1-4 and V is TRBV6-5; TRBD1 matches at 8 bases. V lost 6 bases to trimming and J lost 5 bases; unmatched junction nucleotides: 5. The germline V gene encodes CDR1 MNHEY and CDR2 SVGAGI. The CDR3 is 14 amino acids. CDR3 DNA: TGTGCCAGCAGGGACAGGGTACTAAATGAAAAACTGTTTTTT. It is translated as CASRDRVLNEKLFF.

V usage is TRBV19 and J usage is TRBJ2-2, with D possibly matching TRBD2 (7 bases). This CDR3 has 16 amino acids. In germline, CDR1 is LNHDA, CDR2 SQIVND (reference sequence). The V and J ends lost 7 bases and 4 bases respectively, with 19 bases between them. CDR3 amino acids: CASINEGGRSTGELFF. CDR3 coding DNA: TGTGCCAGTATTAACGAGGGGGGGCGGTCCACCGGGGAGCTGTTTTTT.

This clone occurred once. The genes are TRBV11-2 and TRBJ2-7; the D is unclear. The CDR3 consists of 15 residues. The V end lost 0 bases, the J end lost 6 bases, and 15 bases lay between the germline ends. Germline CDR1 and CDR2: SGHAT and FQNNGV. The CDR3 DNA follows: TGTGCCAGCAGCTTAGAGGGCAGCTTGGTAGTCGAGCAGTACTTC. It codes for CASSLEGSLVVEQYF.

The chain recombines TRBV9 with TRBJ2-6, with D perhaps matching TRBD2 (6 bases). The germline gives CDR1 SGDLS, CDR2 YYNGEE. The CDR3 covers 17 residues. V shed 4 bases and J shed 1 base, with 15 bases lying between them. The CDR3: CASSPSWRASGANVLTF. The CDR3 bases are TGTGCCAGCAGCCCGTCATGGAGGGCTTCTGGGGCCAACGTCCTGACTTTC.

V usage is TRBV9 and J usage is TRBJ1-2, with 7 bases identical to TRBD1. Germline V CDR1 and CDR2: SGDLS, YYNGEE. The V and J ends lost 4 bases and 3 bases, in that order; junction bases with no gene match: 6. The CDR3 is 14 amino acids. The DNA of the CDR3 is TGTGCCAGCAGCCCAACAGGGGAGTACTATGGCTACACCTTC. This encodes CASSPTGEYYGYTF.

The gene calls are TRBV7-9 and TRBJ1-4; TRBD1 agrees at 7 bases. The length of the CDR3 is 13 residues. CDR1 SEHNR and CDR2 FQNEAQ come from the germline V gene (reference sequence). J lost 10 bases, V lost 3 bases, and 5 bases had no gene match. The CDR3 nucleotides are TGTGCCAGCAGCTTCCCGACAGGGACAAAACTGTTTTTT. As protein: CASSFPTGTKLFF.

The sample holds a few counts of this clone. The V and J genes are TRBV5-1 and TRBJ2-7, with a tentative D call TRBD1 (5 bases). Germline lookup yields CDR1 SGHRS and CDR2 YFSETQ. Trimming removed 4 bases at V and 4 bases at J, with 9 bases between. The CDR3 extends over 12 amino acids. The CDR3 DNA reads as TGCGCCAGCAGCGGCCAGGGATACGAGCAGTACTTC. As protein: CASSGQGYEQYF.

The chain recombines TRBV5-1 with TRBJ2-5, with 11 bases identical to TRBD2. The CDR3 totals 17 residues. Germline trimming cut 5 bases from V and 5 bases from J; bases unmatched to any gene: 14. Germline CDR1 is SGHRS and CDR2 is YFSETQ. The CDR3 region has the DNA TGCGCCAGCAGTCTCTCCGACCTAGCGGGGGGCTTGGAGACCCAGTACTTC. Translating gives CASSLSDLAGGLETQYF. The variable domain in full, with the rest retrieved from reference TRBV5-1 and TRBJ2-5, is KAGVTQTPRYLIKTRGQQVTLSCSPISGHRSVSWYQQTPGQGLQFLFEYFSETQRNKGNFPGRFSGRQFSNSRSEMNVSTLELGDSALYLCASSLSDLAGGLETQYFGPGTRLLVL.

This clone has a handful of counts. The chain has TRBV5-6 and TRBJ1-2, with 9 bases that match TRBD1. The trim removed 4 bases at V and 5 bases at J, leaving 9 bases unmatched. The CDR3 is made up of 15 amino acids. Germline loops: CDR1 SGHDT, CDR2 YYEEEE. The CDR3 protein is CASSPLGQGRYGYTF. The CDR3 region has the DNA TGTGCCAGCAGCCCCCTTGGACAGGGGAGATATGGCTACACCTTC.

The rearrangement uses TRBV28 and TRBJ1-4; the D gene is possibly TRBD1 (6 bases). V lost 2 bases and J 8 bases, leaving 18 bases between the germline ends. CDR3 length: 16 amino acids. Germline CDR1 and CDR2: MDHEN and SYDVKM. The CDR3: CASSLPSQGSWEKLFF. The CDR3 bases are TGTGCCAGCAGTTTACCCTCCCAGGGGAGTTGGGAAAAACTGTTTTTT.

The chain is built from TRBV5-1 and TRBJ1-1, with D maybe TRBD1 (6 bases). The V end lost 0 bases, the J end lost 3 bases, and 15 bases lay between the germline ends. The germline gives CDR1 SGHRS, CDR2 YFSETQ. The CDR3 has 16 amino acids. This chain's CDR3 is CASSLEGGNRDTEAFF. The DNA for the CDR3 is TGCGCCAGCAGCTTGGAAGGGGGTAATAGAGACACTGAAGCTTTCTTT.

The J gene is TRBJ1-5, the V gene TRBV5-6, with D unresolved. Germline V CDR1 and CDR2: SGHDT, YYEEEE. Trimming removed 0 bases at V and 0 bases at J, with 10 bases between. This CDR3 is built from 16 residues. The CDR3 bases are TGTGCCAGCAGCTTGGACAGCCTATATAGCAATCAGCCCCAGCATTTT. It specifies CASSLDSLYSNQPQHF. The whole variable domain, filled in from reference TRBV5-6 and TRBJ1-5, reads DAGVTQSPTHLIKTRGQQVTLRCSPKSGHDTVSWYQQALGQGPQFIFQYYEEEERQRGNFPDRFSGHQFPNYSSELNVNALLLGDSALYLCASSLDSLYSNQPQHFGDGTRLSIL.

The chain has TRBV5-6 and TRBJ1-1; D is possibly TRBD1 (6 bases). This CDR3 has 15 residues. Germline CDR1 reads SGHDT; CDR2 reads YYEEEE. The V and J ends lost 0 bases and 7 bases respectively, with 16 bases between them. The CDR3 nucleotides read TGTGCCAGCAGCTTGGTGGGAAGGCAGGGGCATGAAGCTTTCTTT. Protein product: CASSLVGRQGHEAFF.

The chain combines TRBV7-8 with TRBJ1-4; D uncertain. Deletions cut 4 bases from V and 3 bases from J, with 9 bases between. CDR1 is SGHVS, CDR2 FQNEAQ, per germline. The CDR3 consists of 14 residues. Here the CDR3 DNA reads TGTGCCAGCAGCTCCGACTCAGCTAATGAAAAACTGTTTTTT. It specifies CASSSDSANEKLFF.

The chain's CDR3 is CASSEAHRGYTF. The CDR3 nucleotides read TGTGCCAGCAGCGAGGCCCACAGGGGCTACACCTTC. The rearrangement uses TRBV9 and TRBJ1-2; D may be TRBD1 (5 bases). The V and J ends lost 3 bases and 8 bases respectively, with 11 bases between them. The CDR3 consists of 12 residues. Germline-derived CDR1 and CDR2 are SGDLS and YYNGEE.

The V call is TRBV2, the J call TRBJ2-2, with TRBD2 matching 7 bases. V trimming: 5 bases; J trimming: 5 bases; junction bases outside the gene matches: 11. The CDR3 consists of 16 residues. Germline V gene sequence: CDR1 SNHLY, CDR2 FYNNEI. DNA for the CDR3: TGTGCCAGCAGTAAAGGGAGGGGCTCCTGGACCGGGGAGCTGTTTTTT. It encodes CASSKGRGSWTGELFF.

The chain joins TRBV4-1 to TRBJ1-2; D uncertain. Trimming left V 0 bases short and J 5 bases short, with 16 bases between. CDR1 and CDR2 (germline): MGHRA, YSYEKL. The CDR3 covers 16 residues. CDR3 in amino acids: CASSQDPGILMYGYTF. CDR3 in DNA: TGCGCCAGCAGCCAAGATCCAGGCATTCTAATGTATGGCTACACCTTC.

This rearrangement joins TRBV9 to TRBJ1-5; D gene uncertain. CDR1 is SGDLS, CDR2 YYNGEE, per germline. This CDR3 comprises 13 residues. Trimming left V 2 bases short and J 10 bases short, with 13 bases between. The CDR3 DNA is TGTGCCAGCAGCGTCTCTGAGGGTGGACCCCAGCATTTT. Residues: CASSVSEGGPQHF.

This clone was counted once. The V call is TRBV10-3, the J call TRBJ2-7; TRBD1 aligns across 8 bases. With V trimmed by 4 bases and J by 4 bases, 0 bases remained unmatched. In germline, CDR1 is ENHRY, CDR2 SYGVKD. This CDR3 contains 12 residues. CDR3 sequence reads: CAISGTGYEQYF. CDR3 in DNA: TGTGCCATCAGTGGGACAGGGTACGAGCAGTACTTC.

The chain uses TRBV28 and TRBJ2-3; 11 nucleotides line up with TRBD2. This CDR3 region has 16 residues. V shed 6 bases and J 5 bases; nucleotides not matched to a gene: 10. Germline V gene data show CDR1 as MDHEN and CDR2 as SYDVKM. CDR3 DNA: TGTGCCAGCAGAACCCTTAGCGGGAGGGGAGGAGATACGCAGTATTTT. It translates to CASRTLSGRGGDTQYF.